This T cell receptor (beta chain) is drawn from a study of blood T cells in healthy people across ages. This clonotype has ten or more counts. Trimming pared 1 base from V and 3 bases from J, leaving 8 bases between. The CDR3 spans 14 residues. Germline V CDR1 and CDR2: SGHRS, YFSETQ. Then a second PCR, running roughly 7 to 11 cycles, was carried out with a sample-barcoded 5' primer and a J-beta primer mix. Every sample gave at least 2.5 million paired-end reads containing CDR3. TCRdb processed the 5' RACE reads anew with MiXCR; each CDR3 protein has one entry. The table has roughly 800,000 distinct CDR3 sequences, more than 20% seen once; the top ten hold 3% to 4.5%. The same specimen was also included in a second study, on T cells of mothers and their children.

This TCR was sampled from a boy aged 5-17 years in good health. The chain is built from TRBV5-1 and TRBJ2-1; tentative D call: TRBD2 (6 bases). The sequencing input was blood. CDR3 in DNA: TGCGCCAGCAGCTTGTTGGGGGGCTACAATGAGCAGTTCTTC. Translated, it gives CASSLLGGYNEQFF.